This T cell receptor (beta chain) was found in a study of liver allograft versus peripheral blood T cells. Study context: In transplanted livers, T cell receptor repertoires were compared with those found in the recipients' peripheral blood.

Study observations and caveats: Reportedly, the T cell receptor repertoires present inside liver allografts differed from those in peripheral blood.

TCRdb passed the reads through MiXCR, listing each CDR3 protein once. Of about 1,000 distinct CDR3 sequences in the sample, about 21% were seen once. This clonotype was recorded at least ten times. Its antigen is undetermined. Trimming took off 1 base at V and 6 bases at J, with 12 bases between the two ends. Germline loops: CDR1 DFQATT, CDR2 SNEGSKA (reference sequence). The CDR3 runs 13 residues. This chain uses TRBV20-1 with TRBJ1-1; the D gene is possibly TRBD1 (5 bases). The receptor's source is a human patient who had a liver transplant. Certain T cells may be donor cells from the graft. The CDR3 DNA follows: TGCAGTGCTAGAGGACAGTCCCTCCCTGAAGCTTTCTTT. It codes for CSARGQSLPEAFF.